These 20 T cell receptor beta chains were all obtained from the same sample, sequenced in a study of blood T cell repertoires in COVID-19. Sequencing used immunoSEQ multiplex PCR; TCRdb keeps in-frame clones, though not all of them. The table has a few hundred thousand clones, around 90% seen once. The specimen was peripheral blood. These TCRs come from a woman aged 40 to 55 who had recovered from COVID-19.

The chain combines TRBV7-9 with TRBJ2-3, with TRBD1 matching 8 bases. Germline-derived CDR1 and CDR2 are SEHNR and FQNEAQ (reference sequence). The CDR3 loop spans 14 amino acids. V lost 1 base, J lost 6 bases, and 3 bases stayed unmatched. The CDR3 is CASSLGQGSDTQYF. Here the CDR3 DNA reads TGTGCCAGCAGCTTAGGACAGGGGAGCGATACGCAGTATTTT.

The chain employs TRBV13 and TRBJ2-7, with D possibly being TRBD1 (5 bases). This CDR3 contains 13 residues. The V gene's germline CDR1 is PRHDT and CDR2 FYEKMQ (reference sequence). V was clipped by 1 base and J by 2 bases, with 6 bases between them. As DNA, the CDR3 is TGTGCCAGCAGCTTAGTAGGGGCCTACGAGCAGTACTTC. It translates to CASSLVGAYEQYF.

This sequence joins TRBV10-3 and TRBJ2-1; D may be TRBD1 (6 bases). V lost 4 bases to trimming and J lost 5 bases, with 12 bases between them. This CDR3 is built from 14 residues. CDR1 and CDR2 (germline): ENHRY, SYGVKD. DNA of the CDR3: TGTGCCATCAGTGCCCCGGACAGAGACAATGAGCAGTTCTTC. This encodes CAISAPDRDNEQFF.

The chain couples TRBV4-1 to TRBJ1-5; no clear D gene. CDR3 length equals 13 residues. Per germline, CDR1 MGHRA and CDR2 YSYEKL. The ends were cut back, 0 bases at V and 7 bases at J, with 7 bases in the middle. The CDR3 DNA reads TGCGCCAGCAGCCAAGAGGTGAGGCAGCCCCAGCATTTT. This sequence encodes CASSQEVRQPQHF.

V usage is TRBV30 and J usage is TRBJ2-1; 7 bases agree with TRBD1. Trimming at V came to 2 bases and at J to 8 bases, leaving 9 bases not matched to a gene. The CDR3 contains 14 residues. Germline assignment: CDR1 GTSNPN and CDR2 SVGIG (reference sequence). CDR3 loop: CAWSSYRGGDEQFF. CDR3 DNA sequence: TGTGCCTGGAGTTCGTACAGGGGCGGCGATGAGCAGTTCTTC.

V usage is TRBV2 and J usage is TRBJ1-1; D possibly corresponds to TRBD1 (6 bases). V lost 8 bases, J lost 2 bases, and 15 bases lay in between. The CDR3 extends over 14 amino acids. Germline V gives CDR1 SNHLY, CDR2 FYNNEI. The CDR3 DNA follows: TGTGCCAGCGGACATTGGACAGCCAACACTGAAGCTTTCTTT. This translates into CASGHWTANTEAFF.

This chain connects TRBV27 to TRBJ2-5; tentative D call: TRBD1 (5 bases). The germline V gene encodes CDR1 MNHEY and CDR2 SMNVEV (reference sequence). Trimming left V 6 bases short and J 2 bases short, with 16 bases between. The CDR3 runs to 15 residues. The CDR3: CASRGVGPLQETQYF. The DNA for the CDR3 is TGTGCCAGCAGAGGGGTCGGGCCGTTACAAGAGACCCAGTACTTC.

The J gene is TRBJ2-1, the V gene TRBV4-2, with 9 bases that match TRBD1. The J segment lost 6 bases and the V segment lost 0 bases, leaving 9 bases of the junction unmatched. This CDR3 spans 17 amino acids. Germline V gene sequence: CDR1 LGHNA, CDR2 YNFKEQ. Here the CDR3 DNA reads TGTGCCAGCAGCCAAGATTCCGGGACAGGGCTACGCAATGAGCAGTTCTTC. Residues: CASSQDSGTGLRNEQFF.

The CDR3 DNA reads TGTGCCAGCAGCCAGTCGCCCAGCGGGTTCCACGAGCAGTACTTC. This codes for CASSQSPSGFHEQYF. The chain links TRBV11-3 to TRBJ2-7, with a tentative D call TRBD2 (6 bases). The germline CDR1 and CDR2 sequences are SGHNT and YENEEA. The CDR3 has 15 amino acids. Deletions cut 5 bases from V and 5 bases from J, with 19 bases between.

The V gene is TRBV20-1, the J gene TRBJ2-2, with D possibly TRBD1 on 6 matching bases. Trimming took 3 bases from V and 4 from J, leaving 18 bases between them. The CDR3 contains 16 residues. Germline V gene lookup returns CDR1 DFQATT and CDR2 SNEGSKA (reference sequence). The CDR3 DNA reads TGCAGTGCTAGTAGGCGTCTAGGGGGTGGCACCGGGGAGCTGTTTTTT. Amino acid sequence: CSASRRLGGGTGELFF.

This clone was seen a single time. The chain combines TRBV28 with TRBJ1-5, with 11 bases identical to TRBD1. With V trimmed by 5 bases and J by 4 bases, 7 bases remained unmatched. Germline values: CDR1 MDHEN, CDR2 SYDVKM. This CDR3 is 16 amino acids long. CDR3 in DNA: TGTGCCAGCAGTGGTGGAGGGGACAGGGGGAATCAGCCCCAGCATTTT. It encodes CASSGGGDRGNQPQHF.

The chain couples TRBV2 to TRBJ2-7; perhaps TRBD2 as D (6 bases). Trimming cost V 8 bases and J 4 bases, with 12 bases left between them. The CDR3 length is 12 residues. Per germline, CDR1 SNHLY and CDR2 FYNNEI. The CDR3 coding sequence is TGTGCCAGCTTCTTCGGAGGGTACGAGCAGTACTTC. Its translation is CASFFGGYEQYF.

The rearrangement links TRBV7-2 to TRBJ2-1; D possibly corresponds to TRBD2 (5 bases). CDR3 length: 13 amino acids. Germline CDR1 reads SGHTA; CDR2 reads FQGNSA. V was trimmed by 4 bases and J by 4 bases, leaving 8 bases between them. The CDR3 sequence: CASSSSLYNEQFF. The CDR3 DNA reads TGTGCCAGCAGCTCTAGCCTTTACAATGAGCAGTTCTTC.

This sequence joins TRBV2 and TRBJ2-1; 8 positions agree with TRBD2. There are 12 residues in the CDR3. J lost 9 bases, V lost 6 bases, and 4 bases had no gene match. The germline gives CDR1 SNHLY, CDR2 FYNNEI. CDR3 in DNA: TGTGCCAGCAGGGGACTAGACATTGAGCAGTTCTTC. Translating it yields CASRGLDIEQFF.

This clone appeared once. The chain uses TRBV5-4 and TRBJ1-4; tentatively, D is TRBD1 (5 bases). The CDR3 sequence is 14 residues long. The V end lost 4 bases, the J end lost 4 bases, and 11 bases lay between the germline ends. Per germline, CDR1 SGHNT and CDR2 YYREEE (reference sequence). For the CDR3, the DNA is TGTGCCAGCAGCGTAGCGGGGGTTAATGAAAAACTGTTTTTT. This gives the protein CASSVAGVNEKLFF.

This chain connects TRBV18 to TRBJ2-7; 14 nucleotides agree with TRBD2. Trimming at V came to 3 bases and at J to 6 bases, leaving 4 bases not matched to a gene. The CDR3 runs 15 residues. Germline V gene sequence: CDR1 KGHSH, CDR2 LQKENI. CDR3 sequence reads: CASSPGLAGESEQYF. DNA for the CDR3: TGTGCCAGCTCACCGGGACTAGCGGGAGAATCCGAGCAGTACTTC.

The chain employs TRBV28 and TRBJ1-5; D unclear. CDR3 length: 13 residues. The V end was cut by 3 bases, the J end by 0 bases, with 3 bases between. Germline CDR1 is MDHEN and CDR2 is SYDVKM. As DNA, the CDR3 is TGTGCCAGCAGTTTCAGTAGCAATCAGCCCCAGCATTTT. Encoded protein: CASSFSSNQPQHF.

The rearrangement joins TRBV18 to TRBJ2-5, with TRBD2 matching 11 bases. Germline CDR1 and CDR2: KGHSH and LQKENI. The V segment lost 0 bases and the J segment 1 base; nucleotides outside the gene matches: 22. The CDR3 runs to 23 residues. CDR3 loop: CASSPPRLAGGPQTEQVQETQYF. CDR3 bases: TGTGCCAGCTCACCACCTCGCCTAGCGGGAGGACCCCAAACGGAGCAGGTCCAAGAGACCCAGTACTTC.

The chain employs TRBV7-9 and TRBJ1-2; 8 bases are shared with TRBD1. This CDR3 comprises 13 residues. Germline loops: CDR1 SEHNR, CDR2 FQNEAQ (reference sequence). Germline trimming cut 5 bases from V and 4 bases from J; bases unmatched to any gene: 3. This CDR3 reads CASSATGGYGYTF. The CDR3 bases are TGTGCCAGCAGCGCAACAGGGGGCTATGGCTACACCTTC.

The chain has TRBV19 and TRBJ1-5; D uncertain. The CDR3 runs 16 residues. The V and J ends lost 6 bases and 7 bases respectively, with 22 bases between them. From germline, CDR1 is LNHDA and CDR2 SQIVND (reference sequence). This CDR3 reads CASSNLGGGQGQPQHF. The DNA of the CDR3 is TGTGCCAGTAGCAATTTGGGCGGAGGGCAAGGGCAGCCCCAGCATTTT.